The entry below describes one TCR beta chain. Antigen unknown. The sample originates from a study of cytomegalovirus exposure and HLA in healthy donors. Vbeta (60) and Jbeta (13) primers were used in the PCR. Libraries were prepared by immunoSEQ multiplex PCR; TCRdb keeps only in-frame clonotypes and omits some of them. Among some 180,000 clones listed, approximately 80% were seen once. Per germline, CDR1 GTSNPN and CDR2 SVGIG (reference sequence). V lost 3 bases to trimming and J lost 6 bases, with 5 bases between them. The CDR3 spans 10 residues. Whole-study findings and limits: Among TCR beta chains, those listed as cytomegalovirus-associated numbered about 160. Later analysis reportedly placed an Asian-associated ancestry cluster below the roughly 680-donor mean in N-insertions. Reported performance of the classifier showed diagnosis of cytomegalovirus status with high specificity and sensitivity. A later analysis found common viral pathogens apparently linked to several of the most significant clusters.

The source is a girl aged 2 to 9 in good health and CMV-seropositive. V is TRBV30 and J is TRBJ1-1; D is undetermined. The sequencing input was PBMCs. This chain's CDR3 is CAWRTPEAFF. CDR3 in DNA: TGTGCCTGGAGGACTCCTGAAGCTTTCTTT.